Sequencing of this TCR beta chain was carried out in a study of shared clonotypes between healthy human individuals. Study conclusions and caveats: Investigators expected sequencing depth to affect clonotype sharing among donors. Exclusively blood specimens were collected; tissue repertoires likely differ.

Germline V gene data show CDR1 as MGHRA and CDR2 as YSYEKL. The CDR3 runs to 15 residues. V was clipped by 4 bases and J by 4 bases; unmatched bases: 9. Each subset's genomic DNA was split evenly across several immunoSEQ plates. Using immunoSEQ multiplex PCR, the repertoire was profiled, and TCRdb retains in-frame clones only, with some absent. The table shows some 470,000 clones, with less than 80% occurring only once. Healthy adults negative for HIV, lacking recent acute infections or vaccinations, served as donors. To note about this clone: What it recognizes is unknown.

The source is a woman between 40 and 50 years old in good health. Some clones in this sample may be carry-over from other donors' samples. The genes are TRBV4-1 and TRBJ1-2; 7 bases are a match to TRBD1. The sequenced sample was PBMCs. CDR3 DNA sequence: TGCGCCAGCAGCCCGGGGACAGTTGGATCCTATGGCTACACCTTC. This codes for CASSPGTVGSYGYTF.